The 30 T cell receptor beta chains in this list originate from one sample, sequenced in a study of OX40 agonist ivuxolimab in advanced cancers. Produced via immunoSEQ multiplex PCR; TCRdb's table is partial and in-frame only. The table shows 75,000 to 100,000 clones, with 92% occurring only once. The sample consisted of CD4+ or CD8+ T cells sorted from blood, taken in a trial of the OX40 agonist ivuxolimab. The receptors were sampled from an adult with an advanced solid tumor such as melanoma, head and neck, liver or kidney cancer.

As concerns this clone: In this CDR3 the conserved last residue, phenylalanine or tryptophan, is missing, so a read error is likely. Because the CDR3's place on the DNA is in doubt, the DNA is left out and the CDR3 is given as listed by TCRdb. CDR3 loop: CASSRRLYSL. The chain couples TRBV5-1 to TRBJ1-2; whether TRBD1, the table's D call, matches the DNA was not checked. Per the germline V gene, CDR1 is SGHRS and CDR2 is YFSETQ. Inclusive of both ends, the CDR3 amounts to 10 amino acids.

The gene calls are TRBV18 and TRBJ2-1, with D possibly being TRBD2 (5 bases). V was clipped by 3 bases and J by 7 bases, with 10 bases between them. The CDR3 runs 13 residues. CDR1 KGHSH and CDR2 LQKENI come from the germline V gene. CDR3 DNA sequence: TGTGCCAGCTCACCTCCGGGGAGAAATGAGCAGTTCTTC. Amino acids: CASSPPGRNEQFF.

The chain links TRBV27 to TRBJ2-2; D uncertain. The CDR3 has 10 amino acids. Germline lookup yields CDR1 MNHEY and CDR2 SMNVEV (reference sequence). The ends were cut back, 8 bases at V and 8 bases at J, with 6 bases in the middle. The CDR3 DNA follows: TGTGCCAGCGGCTATGGGGAGCTGTTTTTT. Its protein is CASGYGELFF.

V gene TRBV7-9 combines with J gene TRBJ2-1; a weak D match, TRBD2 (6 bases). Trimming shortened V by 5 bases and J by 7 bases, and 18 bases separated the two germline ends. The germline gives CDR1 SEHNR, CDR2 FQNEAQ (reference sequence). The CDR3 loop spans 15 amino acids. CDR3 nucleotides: TGTGCCAGCAGCGCAACGGGACTCTCGCCAAATGAGCAGTTCTTC. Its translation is CASSATGLSPNEQFF.

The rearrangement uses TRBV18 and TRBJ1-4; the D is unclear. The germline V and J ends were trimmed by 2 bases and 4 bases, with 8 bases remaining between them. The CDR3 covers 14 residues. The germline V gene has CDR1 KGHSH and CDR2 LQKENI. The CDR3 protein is CASSPSFINEKLFF. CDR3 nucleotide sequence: TGTGCCAGCTCACCATCCTTCATTAATGAAAAACTGTTTTTT.

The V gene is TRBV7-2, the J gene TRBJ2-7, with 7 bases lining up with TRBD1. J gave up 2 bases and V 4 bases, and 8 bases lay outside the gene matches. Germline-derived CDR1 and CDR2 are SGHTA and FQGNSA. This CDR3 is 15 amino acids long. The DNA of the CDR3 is TGTGCCAGCAGCTCAGAAGGGACAGCAACCTACGAGCAGTACTTC. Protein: CASSSEGTATYEQYF.

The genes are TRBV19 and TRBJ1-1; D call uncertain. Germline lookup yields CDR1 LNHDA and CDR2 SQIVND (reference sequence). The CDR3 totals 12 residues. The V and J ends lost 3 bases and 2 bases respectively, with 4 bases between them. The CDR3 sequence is CASSMGNTEAFF. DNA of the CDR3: TGTGCCAGTAGTATGGGAAACACTGAAGCTTTCTTT.

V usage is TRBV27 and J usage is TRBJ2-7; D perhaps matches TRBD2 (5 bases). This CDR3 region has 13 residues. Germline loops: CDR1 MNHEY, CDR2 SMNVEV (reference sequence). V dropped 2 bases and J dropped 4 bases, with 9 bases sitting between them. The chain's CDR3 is CASSLPGGYEQYF. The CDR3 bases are TGTGCCAGCAGTTTACCGGGCGGGTACGAGCAGTACTTC.

The CDR3 DNA sequence: TGTGCCAGCAGTCAAACAATGGGATATGAAAAACTGTTTTTT. Protein product: CASSQTMGYEKLFF. The chain couples TRBV27 to TRBJ1-4, with D unclear. Germline CDR1 MNHEY, CDR2 SMNVEV (reference sequence). The CDR3 covers 14 residues. V was cut by 5 bases and J by 6 bases, with 13 bases left in between.

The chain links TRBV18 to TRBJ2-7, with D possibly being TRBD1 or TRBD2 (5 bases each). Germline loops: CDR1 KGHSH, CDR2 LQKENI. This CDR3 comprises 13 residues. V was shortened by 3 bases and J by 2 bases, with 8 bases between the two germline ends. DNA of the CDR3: TGTGCCAGCTCACCGGGACCCCCCTACGAGCAGTACTTC. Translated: CASSPGPPYEQYF.

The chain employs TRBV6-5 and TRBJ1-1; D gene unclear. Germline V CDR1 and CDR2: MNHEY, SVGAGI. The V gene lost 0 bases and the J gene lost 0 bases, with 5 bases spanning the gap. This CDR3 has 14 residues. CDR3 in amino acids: CASSYSTVNTEAFF. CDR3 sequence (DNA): TGTGCCAGCAGTTACTCGACTGTGAACACTGAAGCTTTCTTT.

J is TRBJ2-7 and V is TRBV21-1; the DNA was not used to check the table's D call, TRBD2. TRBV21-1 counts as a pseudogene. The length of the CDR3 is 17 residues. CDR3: CASSTPGGAGSIYEQYF. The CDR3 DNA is TGTGCCAGCAGCACTCCCGGCGGGGCAGGGTCCATCTACGAGCAGTACTTC.

The CDR3 region has the DNA TGTGCCAGTAGTAAGGCGACTAACTATGGCTACACCTTC. Amino acid sequence: CASSKATNYGYTF. This sequence joins TRBV19 and TRBJ1-2; no clear D. Germline-derived CDR1 and CDR2 are LNHDA and SQIVND (reference sequence). The length of the CDR3 is 13 residues. Trimming removed 4 bases from V and 0 bases from J, with 6 bases in between.

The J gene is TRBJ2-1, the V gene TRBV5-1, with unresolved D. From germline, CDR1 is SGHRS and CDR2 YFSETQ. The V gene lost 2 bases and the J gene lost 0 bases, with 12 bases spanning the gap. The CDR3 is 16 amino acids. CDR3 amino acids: CASSFSGPSSYNEQFF. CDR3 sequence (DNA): TGCGCCAGCAGCTTCTCCGGGCCGAGCTCCTACAATGAGCAGTTCTTC.

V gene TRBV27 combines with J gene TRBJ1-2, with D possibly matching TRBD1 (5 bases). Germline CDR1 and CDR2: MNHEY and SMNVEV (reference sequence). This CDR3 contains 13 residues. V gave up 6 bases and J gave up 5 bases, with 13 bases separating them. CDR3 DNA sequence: TGTGCCAGCAGCTATGGGGGGGATTATGGCTACACCTTC. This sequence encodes CASSYGGDYGYTF.

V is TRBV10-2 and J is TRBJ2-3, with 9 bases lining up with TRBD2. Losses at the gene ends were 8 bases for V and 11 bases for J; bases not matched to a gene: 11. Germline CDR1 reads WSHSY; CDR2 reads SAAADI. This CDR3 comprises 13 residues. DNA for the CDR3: TGCGCCAGCTCTAGCGGGACCCTCAGGGGGCAGTATTTT. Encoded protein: CASSSGTLRGQYF.

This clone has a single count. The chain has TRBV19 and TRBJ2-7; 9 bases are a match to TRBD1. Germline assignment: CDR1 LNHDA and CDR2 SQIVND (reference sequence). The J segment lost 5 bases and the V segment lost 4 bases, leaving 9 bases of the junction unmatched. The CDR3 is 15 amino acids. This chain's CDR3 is CASSTTGTGIHEQYF. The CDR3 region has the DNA TGTGCCAGTAGTACAACCGGGACAGGGATCCACGAGCAGTACTTC.

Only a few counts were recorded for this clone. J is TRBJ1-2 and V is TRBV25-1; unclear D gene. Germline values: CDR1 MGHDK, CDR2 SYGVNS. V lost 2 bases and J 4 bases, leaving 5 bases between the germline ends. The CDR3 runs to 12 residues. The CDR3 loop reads CASSEGSYGYTF. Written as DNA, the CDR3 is TGTGCCAGCAGTGAAGGTAGCTATGGCTACACCTTC.

The CDR3 DNA follows: TGTGCCAGCAGCTTAGCACGCGGGGCCAGCACAGATACGCAGTATTTT. This encodes CASSLARGASTDTQYF. V usage is TRBV13 and J usage is TRBJ2-3, with D possibly being TRBD2 (6 bases). The germline gives CDR1 PRHDT, CDR2 FYEKMQ (reference sequence). The V and J ends lost 1 base and 0 bases respectively, with 11 bases between them. This CDR3 has 16 residues. Based on the CDR3 plus reference TRBV13 and TRBJ2-3, the full variable domain is AAGVIQSPRHLIKEKRETATLKCYPIPRHDTVYWYQQGPGQDPQFLISFYEKMQSDKGSIPDRFSAQQFSDYHSELNMSSLELGDSALYFCASSLARGASTDTQYFGPGTRLTVL.

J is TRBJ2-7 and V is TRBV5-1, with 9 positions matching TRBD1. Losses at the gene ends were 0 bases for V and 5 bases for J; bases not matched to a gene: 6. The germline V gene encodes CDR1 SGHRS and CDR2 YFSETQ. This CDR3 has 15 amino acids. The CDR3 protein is CASSLGGTGTHEQYF. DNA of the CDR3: TGCGCCAGCAGCTTGGGGGGGACAGGGACCCACGAGCAGTACTTC.

CDR3 in amino acids: CASSYNPGTSNTEAFF. The CDR3 region has the DNA TGTGCCAGCAGTTATAACCCCGGGACAAGTAACACTGAAGCTTTCTTT. This chain links TRBV6-5 with TRBJ1-1, with D possibly being TRBD1 (6 bases). Trimming took 3 bases from V and 2 from J, leaving 16 bases between them. The CDR3 runs 16 residues. The V gene's germline CDR1 is MNHEY and CDR2 SVGAGI.

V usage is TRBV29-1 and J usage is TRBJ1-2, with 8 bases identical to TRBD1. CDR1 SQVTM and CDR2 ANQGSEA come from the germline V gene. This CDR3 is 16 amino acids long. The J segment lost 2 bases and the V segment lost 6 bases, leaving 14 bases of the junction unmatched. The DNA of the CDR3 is TGCAGCGTCCCCGGACAGGGACCTTCGGGAAACTATGGCTACACCTTC. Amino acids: CSVPGQGPSGNYGYTF.

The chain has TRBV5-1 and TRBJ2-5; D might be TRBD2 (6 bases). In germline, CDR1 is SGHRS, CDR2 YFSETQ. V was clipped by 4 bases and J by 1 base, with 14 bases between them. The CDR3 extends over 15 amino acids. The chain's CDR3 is CASSISGPRQETQYF. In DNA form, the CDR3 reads TGCGCCAGCAGCATTAGCGGACCTCGCCAAGAGACCCAGTACTTC.

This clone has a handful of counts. The CDR3: CASSQQGAPLAFF. The DNA for the CDR3 is TGTGCCAGCAGCCAACAGGGTGCCCCTCTAGCTTTCTTT. J is TRBJ1-1 and V is TRBV14; TRBD1 might be the D (5 bases). This CDR3 is 13 amino acids long. Per the germline V gene, CDR1 is SGHDN and CDR2 is FVKESK. V was cut by 2 bases and J by 10 bases, with 14 bases left in between.

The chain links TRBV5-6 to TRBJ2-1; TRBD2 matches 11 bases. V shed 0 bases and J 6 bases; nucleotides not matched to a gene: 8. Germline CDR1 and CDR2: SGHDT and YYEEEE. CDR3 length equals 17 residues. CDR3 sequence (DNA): TGTGCCAGCAGCTTGGAAGTAGCGGGAGGGTCCGCCAATGAGCAGTTCTTC. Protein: CASSLEVAGGSANEQFF.

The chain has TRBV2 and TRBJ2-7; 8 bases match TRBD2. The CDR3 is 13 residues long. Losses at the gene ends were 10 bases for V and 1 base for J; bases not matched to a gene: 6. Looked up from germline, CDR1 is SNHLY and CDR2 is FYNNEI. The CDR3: CAILGRASYEQYF. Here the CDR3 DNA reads TGTGCCATCCTCGGGAGGGCGTCCTACGAGCAGTACTTC.

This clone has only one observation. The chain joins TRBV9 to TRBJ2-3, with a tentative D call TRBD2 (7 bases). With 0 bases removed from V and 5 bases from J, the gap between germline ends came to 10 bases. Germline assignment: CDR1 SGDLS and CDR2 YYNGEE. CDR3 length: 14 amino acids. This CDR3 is CASSVGGGQDTQYF. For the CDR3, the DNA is TGTGCCAGCAGCGTAGGGGGGGGCCAAGATACGCAGTATTTT.

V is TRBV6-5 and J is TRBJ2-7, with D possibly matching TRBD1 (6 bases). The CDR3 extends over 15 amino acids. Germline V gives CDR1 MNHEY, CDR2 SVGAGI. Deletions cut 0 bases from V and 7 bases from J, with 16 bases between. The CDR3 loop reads CASSYSGRGSGEQYF. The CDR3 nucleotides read TGTGCCAGCAGTTACTCTGGCAGGGGATCGGGGGAGCAGTACTTC.

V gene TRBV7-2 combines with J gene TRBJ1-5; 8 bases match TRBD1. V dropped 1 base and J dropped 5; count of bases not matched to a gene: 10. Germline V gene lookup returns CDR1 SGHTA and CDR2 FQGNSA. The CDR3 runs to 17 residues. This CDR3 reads CASSLVPLGQGYQPQHF. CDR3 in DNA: TGTGCCAGCAGCTTAGTCCCTCTCGGACAGGGCTATCAGCCCCAGCATTTT. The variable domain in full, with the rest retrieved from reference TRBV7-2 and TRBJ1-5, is GAGVSQSPSNKVTEKGKDVELRCDPISGHTALYWYRQSLGQGLEFLIYFQGNSAPDKSGLPSDRFSAERTGGSVSTLTIQRTQQEDSAVYLCASSLVPLGQGYQPQHFGDGTRLSIL.

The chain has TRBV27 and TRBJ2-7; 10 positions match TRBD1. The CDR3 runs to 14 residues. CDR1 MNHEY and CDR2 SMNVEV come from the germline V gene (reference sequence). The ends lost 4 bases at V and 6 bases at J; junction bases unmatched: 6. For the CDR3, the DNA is TGTGCCAGCAGTTCGACAGGGGGCCCCCGCGAGCAGTACTTC. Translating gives CASSSTGGPREQYF.